The subject of this entry is one T cell receptor (beta chain). Its antigen is currently unknown. This entry belongs to a study of cytomegalovirus exposure and HLA in healthy donors. As for the study in general: It was reported in a later analysis that the 95 to 150 validation repertoires used the same platform as the roughly 670 first-cohort repertoires.

General study findings and limits: In the 130 or so validation repertoires, approximately 94% of cluster scores exceeded 0, per a later analysis. Cytomegalovirus association was listed for roughly 160 TCR beta chains. In vitro confirmation showed a few CMV-associated chains to be CMV antigen specific.

V shed 2 bases and J shed 1 base, with 17 bases lying between them. Germline loops: CDR1 MGHRA, CDR2 YSYEKL. The CDR3 contains 17 residues. TCRdb keeps only in-frame clones here, not all; method: immunoSEQ multiplex PCR. The sample has a few hundred thousand clones, about 88% seen once. This TCR came from a man between 18 and 35 years old in good health and CMV-seropositive. The chain carries TRBV4-1 and TRBJ1-1, with a possible D match to TRBD1 (6 bases). Specimen: PBMCs. Here the CDR3 reads CASSQSPTGHKNTEAFF. The CDR3 DNA follows: TGCGCCAGCAGCCAAAGCCCTACGGGACACAAGAACACTGAAGCTTTCTTT.